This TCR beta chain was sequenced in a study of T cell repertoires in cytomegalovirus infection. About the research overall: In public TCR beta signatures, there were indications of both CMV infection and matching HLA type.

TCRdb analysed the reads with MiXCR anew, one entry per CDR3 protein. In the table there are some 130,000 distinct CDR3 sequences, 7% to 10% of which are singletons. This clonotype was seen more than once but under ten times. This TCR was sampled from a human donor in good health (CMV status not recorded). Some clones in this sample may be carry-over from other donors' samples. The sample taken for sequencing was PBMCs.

The CDR3 protein is CASSFGGENIQYF. The CDR3 DNA is TGTGCCAGCAGCTTCGGGGGCGAAAACATTCAGTACTTC. The rearrangement uses TRBV11-2 and TRBJ2-4; D is possibly TRBD1 or TRBD2 (6 bases each). The CDR3 consists of 13 residues. The ends were cut back, 3 bases at V and 5 bases at J, with 8 bases in the middle. CDR1 SGHAT and CDR2 FQNNGV come from the germline V gene.